This T cell receptor (beta chain) appears in the sequencing data of a study of blood T cell repertoires in COVID-19. At the level of the study: Nucleic acid was either cDNA or gDNA, and it came from T cells, B-cell-depleted T cells, or PBMCs.

Original data processing: How many nucleated cells were present was estimated from reference gene primer amplification. Clones were sequenced by immunoSEQ multiplex PCR, and TCRdb holds only the in-frame ones, with some missing. V, J and clone size are those of that table, while D and trimming were read from the DNA. The sample yields more than 60,000 clones, about 93% seen once. This CDR3 is built from 13 residues. Trimming pared 3 bases from V and 7 bases from J, leaving 11 bases between. The germline V gene encodes CDR1 SGHTA and CDR2 FQGNSA. This rearrangement joins TRBV7-2 to TRBJ2-3, with D tentatively TRBD1 (6 bases). This clonotype was obtained from a human donor in a cohort sampled during active COVID-19. Sequencing was carried out using peripheral blood. The CDR3 loop is CASSLWDNNTQYF. In DNA form, the CDR3 reads TGTGCCAGCAGCTTGTGGGACAATAATACGCAGTATTTT.